The entry that follows covers one TCR beta chain sequence. Germline lookup yields CDR1 LNHDA and CDR2 SQIVND (reference sequence). With 4 bases removed from V and 5 bases from J, the gap between germline ends came to 11 bases. CDR3 length: 14 amino acids. Method: immunoSEQ multiplex PCR; TCRdb's copy keeps in-frame clones and lacks some. The repertoire has some 320,000 clones, more than 90% of them found once; the top ten carry around 2.6%. These data originate in a study of blood T cell repertoires in COVID-19. Study in general: Material from acute and convalescent COVID-19 was sourced from the United States, Italy and Spain. PBMCs, B-cell-depleted T cells, or T cells were the source of the cDNA or gDNA that made up the material.

The sequencing input was PBMCs or T cells enriched from blood (not recorded which). This chain connects TRBV19 to TRBJ2-2; D may be TRBD2 (5 bases). The TCR originated in a man aged 60-69 years who had recovered from COVID-19. The CDR3 nucleotides read TGTGCCAGTAGTAACGGGGTTCGAACCGGGGAGCTGTTTTTT. This gives the protein CASSNGVRTGELFF. Using reference TRBV19 and TRBJ2-2 for the parts outside the CDR3, the full variable domain is DGGITQSPKYLFRKEGQNVTLSCEQNLNHDAMYWYRQDPGQGLRLIYYSQIVNDFQKGDIAEGYSVSREKKESFPLTVTSAQKNPTAFYLCASSNGVRTGELFFGEGSRLTVL.